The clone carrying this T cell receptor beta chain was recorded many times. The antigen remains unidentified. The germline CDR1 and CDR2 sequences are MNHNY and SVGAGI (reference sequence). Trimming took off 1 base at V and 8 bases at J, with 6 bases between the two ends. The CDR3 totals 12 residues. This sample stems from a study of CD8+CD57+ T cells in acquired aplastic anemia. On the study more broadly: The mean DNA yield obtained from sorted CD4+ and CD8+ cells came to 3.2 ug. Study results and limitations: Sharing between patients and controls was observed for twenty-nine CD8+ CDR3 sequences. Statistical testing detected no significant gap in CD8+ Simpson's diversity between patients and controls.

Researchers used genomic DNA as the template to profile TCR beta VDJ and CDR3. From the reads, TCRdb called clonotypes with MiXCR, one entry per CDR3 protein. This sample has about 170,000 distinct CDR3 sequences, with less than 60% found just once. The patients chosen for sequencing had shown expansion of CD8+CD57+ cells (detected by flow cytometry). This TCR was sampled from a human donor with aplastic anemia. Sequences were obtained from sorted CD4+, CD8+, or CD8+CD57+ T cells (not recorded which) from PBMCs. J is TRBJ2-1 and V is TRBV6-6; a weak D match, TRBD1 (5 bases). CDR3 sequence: CASSYLGDEQFF. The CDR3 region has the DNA TGTGCCAGCAGTTACTTAGGGGATGAGCAGTTCTTC.